The present TCR beta chain was sequenced within a study of blood T cell repertoires in COVID-19. Across the study: Acute-phase and convalescent COVID-19 samples originated in the United States, Italy and Spain.

The V end lost 1 base, the J end lost 6 bases, and 10 bases lay between the germline ends. The CDR3 is 14 residues long. Per germline, CDR1 SGHDN and CDR2 FVKESK. Original processing notes: For nucleated cells, counts were estimated from reference gene primer amplification. The data were produced by immunoSEQ multiplex PCR, yet TCRdb's version contains in-frame clones alone and is incomplete. V and J calls and clone size are given by that table; D and trimming were obtained from the DNA. The sample records 150,000 to 200,000 clones, about nine tenths being singletons. Sequencing was carried out using peripheral blood. The V call is TRBV14, the J call TRBJ1-5, with D hard to call. This clonotype was sampled from a man between 60 and 75 years old with active or convalescent COVID-19. Here the CDR3 reads CASSQAPTGQPQHF. In nucleotides, the CDR3 is TGTGCCAGCAGCCAAGCACCTACCGGTCAGCCCCAGCATTTT. The full variable domain, with the rest looked up from reference TRBV14 and TRBJ1-5, is EAGVTQFPSHSVIEKGQTVTLRCDPISGHDNLYWYRRVMGKEIKFLLHFVKESKQDESGMPNNRFLAERTGGTYSTLKVQPAELEDSGVYFCASSQAPTGQPQHFGDGTRLSIL.